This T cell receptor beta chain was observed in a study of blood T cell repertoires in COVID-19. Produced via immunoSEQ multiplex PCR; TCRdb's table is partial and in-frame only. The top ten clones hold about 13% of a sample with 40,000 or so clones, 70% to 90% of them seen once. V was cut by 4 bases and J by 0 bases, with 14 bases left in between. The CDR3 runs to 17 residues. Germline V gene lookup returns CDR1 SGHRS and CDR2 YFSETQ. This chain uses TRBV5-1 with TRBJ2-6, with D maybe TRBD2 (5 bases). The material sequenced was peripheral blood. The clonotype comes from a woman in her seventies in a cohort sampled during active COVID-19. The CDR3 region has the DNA TGCGCCAGCAGCAAATCAACGAGGGACTCTGGGGCCAACGTCCTGACTTTC. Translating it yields CASSKSTRDSGANVLTF.